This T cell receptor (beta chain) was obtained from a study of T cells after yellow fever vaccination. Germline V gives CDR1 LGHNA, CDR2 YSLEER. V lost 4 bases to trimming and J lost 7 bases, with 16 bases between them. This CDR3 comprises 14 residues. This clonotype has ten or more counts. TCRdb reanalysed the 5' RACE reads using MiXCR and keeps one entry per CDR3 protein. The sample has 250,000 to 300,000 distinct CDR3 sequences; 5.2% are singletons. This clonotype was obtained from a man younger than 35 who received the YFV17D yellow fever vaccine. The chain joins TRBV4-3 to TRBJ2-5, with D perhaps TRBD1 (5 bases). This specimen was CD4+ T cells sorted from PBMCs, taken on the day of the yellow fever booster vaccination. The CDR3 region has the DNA TGCGCCAGCAGCCCAACGACAGATTTGGGGACCCAGTACTTC. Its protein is CASSPTTDLGTQYF.